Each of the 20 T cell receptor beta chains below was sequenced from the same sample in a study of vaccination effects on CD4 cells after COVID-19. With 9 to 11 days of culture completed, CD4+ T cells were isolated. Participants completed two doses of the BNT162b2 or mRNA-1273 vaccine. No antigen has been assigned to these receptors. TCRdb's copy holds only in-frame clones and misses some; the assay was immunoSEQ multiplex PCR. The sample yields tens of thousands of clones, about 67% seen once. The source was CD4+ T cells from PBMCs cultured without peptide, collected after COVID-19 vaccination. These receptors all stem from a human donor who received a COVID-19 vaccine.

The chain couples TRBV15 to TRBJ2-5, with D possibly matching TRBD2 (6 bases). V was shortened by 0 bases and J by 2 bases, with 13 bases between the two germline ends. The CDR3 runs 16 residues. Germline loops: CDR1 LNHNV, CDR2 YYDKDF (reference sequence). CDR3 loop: CATSRERVGGQETQYF. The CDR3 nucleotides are TGTGCCACCAGCAGAGAGCGTGTTGGGGGGCAAGAGACCCAGTACTTC.

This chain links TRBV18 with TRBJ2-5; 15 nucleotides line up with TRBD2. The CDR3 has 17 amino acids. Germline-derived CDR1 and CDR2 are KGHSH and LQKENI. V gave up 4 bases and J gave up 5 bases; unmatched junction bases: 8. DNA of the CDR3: TGTGCCAGCTCACTTCCGGGACTAGCGGGGGGATCGGAGACCCAGTACTTC. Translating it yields CASSLPGLAGGSETQYF.

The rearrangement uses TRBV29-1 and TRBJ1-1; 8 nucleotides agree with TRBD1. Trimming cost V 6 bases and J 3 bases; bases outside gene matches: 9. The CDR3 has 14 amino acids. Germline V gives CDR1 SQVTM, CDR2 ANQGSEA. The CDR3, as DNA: TGCAGCGTCTCGTGGGACAGGTCGTACACTGAAGCTTTCTTT. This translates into CSVSWDRSYTEAFF.

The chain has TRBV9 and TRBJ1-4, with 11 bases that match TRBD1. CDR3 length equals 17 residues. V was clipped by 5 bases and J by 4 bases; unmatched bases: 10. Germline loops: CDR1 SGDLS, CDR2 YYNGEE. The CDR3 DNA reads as TGTGCCAGCAGTCCCGGACAGGGGGCTGTCGGTAATGAAAAACTGTTTTTT. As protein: CASSPGQGAVGNEKLFF.

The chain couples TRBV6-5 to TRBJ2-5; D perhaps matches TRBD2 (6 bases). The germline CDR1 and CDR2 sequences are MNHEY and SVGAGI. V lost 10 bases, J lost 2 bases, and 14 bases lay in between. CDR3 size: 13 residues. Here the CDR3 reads CATRRASQETQYF. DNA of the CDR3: TGTGCCACCCGGAGGGCTTCGCAAGAGACCCAGTACTTC.

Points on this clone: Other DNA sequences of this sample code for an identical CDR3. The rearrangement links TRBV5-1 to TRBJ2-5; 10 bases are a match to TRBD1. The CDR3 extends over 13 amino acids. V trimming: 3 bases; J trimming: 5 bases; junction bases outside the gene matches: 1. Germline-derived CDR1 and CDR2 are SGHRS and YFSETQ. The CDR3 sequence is CASSWDRGETQYF. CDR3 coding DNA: TGCGCCAGCAGCTGGGACAGGGGCGAGACCCAGTACTTC.

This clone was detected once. Here the CDR3 reads CASSEYSGSNYGYTF. The CDR3 nucleotides read TGTGCCAGCAGTGAATATTCAGGCTCAAACTATGGCTACACCTTC. This sequence joins TRBV6-1 and TRBJ1-2, with D uncertain. Germline CDR1 reads MNHNS; CDR2 reads SASEGT. This CDR3 has 15 amino acids. Trimming removed 2 bases at V and 2 bases at J, with 12 bases between.

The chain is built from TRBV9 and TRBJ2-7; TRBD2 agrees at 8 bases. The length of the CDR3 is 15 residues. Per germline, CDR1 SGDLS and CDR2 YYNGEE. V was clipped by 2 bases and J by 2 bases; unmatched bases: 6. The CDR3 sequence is CASSVTGGGTYEQYV. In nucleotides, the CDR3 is TGTGCCAGCAGCGTGACGGGCGGGGGGACCTACGAGCAGTACGTC.

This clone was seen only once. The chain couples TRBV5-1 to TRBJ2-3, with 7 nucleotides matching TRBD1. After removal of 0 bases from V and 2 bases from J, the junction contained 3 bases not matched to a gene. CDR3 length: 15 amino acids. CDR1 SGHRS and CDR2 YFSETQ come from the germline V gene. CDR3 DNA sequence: TGCGCCAGCAGCTTGGATGACAGGGCCACAGATACGCAGTATTTT. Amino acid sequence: CASSLDDRATDTQYF.

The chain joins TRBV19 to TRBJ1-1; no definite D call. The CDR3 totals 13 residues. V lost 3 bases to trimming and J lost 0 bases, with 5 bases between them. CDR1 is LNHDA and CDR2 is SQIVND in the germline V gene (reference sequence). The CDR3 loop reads CASSIALNTEAFF. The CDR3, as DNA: TGTGCCAGTAGTATTGCCCTGAACACTGAAGCTTTCTTT.

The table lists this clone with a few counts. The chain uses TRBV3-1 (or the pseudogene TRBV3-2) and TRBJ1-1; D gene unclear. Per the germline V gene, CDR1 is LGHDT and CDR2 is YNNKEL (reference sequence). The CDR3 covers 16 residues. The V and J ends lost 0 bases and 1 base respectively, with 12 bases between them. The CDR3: CASSQDWSSGNTEAFF. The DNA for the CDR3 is TGTGCCAGCAGCCAAGATTGGAGCAGTGGGAACACTGAAGCTTTCTTT.

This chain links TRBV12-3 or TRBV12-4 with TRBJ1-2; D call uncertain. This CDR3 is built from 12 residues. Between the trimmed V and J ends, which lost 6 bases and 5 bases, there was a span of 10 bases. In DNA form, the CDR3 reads TGTGCCAGCAGACTCGACCTTTATGGCTACACCTTC. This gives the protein CASRLDLYGYTF.

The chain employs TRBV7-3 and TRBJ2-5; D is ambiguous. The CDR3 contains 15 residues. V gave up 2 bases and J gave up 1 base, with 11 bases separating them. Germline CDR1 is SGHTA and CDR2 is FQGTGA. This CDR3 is CASSLGVGSQETQYF. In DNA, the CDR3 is TGTGCCAGCAGCTTAGGGGTCGGATCCCAAGAGACCCAGTACTTC.

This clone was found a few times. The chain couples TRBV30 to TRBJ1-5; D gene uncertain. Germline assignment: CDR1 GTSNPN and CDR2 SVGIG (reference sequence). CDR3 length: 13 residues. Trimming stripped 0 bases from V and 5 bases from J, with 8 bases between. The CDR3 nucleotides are TGTGCCTGGAGTGTACGAACAGATCAGCCCCAGCATTTT. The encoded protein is CAWSVRTDQPQHF. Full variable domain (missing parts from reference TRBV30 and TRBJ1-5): SQTIHQWPATLVQPVGSPLSLECTVEGTSNPNLYWYRQAAGRGLQLLFYSVGIGQISSEVPQNLSASRPQDRQFILSSKKLLLSDSGFYLCAWSVRTDQPQHFGDGTRLSIL.

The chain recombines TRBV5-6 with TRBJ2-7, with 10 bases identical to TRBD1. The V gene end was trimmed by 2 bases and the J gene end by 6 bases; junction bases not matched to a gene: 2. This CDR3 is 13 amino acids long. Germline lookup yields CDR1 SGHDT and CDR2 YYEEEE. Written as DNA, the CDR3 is TGTGCCAGCAGCTTAGACAGGGGGCCCGAGCAGTACGTC. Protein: CASSLDRGPEQYV.

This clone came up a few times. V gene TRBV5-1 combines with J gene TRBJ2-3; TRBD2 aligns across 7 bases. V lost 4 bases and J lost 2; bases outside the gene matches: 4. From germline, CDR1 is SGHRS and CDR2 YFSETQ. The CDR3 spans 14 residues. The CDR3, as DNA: TGCGCCAGCAGCCTCCGGGGGGACACAGATACGCAGTATTTT. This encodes CASSLRGDTDTQYF. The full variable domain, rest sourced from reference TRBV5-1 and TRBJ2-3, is KAGVTQTPRYLIKTRGQQVTLSCSPISGHRSVSWYQQTPGQGLQFLFEYFSETQRNKGNFPGRFSGRQFSNSRSEMNVSTLELGDSALYLCASSLRGDTDTQYFGPGTRLTVL.

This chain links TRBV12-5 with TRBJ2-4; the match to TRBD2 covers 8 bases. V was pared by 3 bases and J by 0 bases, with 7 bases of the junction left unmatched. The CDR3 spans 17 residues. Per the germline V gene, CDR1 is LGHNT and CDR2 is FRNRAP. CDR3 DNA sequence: TGTGCTAGTGGTTTCATGGGAGCGGGGGTAGCCAAAAACATTCAGTACTTC. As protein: CASGFMGAGVAKNIQYF.

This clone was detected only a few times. Here the CDR3 reads CATSETGATYTGELFF. The CDR3 coding sequence is TGTGCCACCAGTGAGACAGGGGCCACCTACACCGGGGAGCTGTTTTTT. The V gene is TRBV24-1, the J gene TRBJ2-2, with 8 bases identical to TRBD1. V was clipped by 4 bases and J by 3 bases; unmatched bases: 6. Germline CDR1 is KGHDR and CDR2 is SFDVKD. The CDR3 totals 16 residues.

The CDR3 is CASSDALTTGEQYV. The CDR3 region has the DNA TGTGCCAGCAGTGATGCCCTAACGACGGGCGAGCAGTACGTC. The chain carries TRBV6-4 and TRBJ2-7; D is undetermined. This CDR3 comprises 14 residues. Trimming removed 3 bases from V and 6 bases from J, with 15 bases in between. Germline CDR1 reads MRHNA; CDR2 reads SNTAGT.

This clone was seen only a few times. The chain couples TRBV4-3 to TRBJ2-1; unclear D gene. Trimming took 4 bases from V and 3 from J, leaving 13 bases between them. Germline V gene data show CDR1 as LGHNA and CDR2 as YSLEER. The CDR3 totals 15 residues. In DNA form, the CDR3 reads TGCGCCAGCAGCCCCTTTTCTGCCTTCTACAATGAGCAGTTCTTC. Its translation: CASSPFSAFYNEQFF.